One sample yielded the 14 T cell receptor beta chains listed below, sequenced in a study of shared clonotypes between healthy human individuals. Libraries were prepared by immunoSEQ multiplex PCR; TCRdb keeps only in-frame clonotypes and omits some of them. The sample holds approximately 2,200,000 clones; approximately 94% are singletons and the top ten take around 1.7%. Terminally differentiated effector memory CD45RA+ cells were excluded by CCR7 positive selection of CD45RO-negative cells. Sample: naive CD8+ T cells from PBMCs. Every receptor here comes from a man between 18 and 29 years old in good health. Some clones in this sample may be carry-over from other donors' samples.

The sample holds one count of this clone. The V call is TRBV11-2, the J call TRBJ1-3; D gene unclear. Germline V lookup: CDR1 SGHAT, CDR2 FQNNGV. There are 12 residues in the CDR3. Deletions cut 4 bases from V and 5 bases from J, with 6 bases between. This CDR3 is CASSSPRNTIYF. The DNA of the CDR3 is TGTGCCAGCAGCTCCCCAAGAAACACCATATATTTT. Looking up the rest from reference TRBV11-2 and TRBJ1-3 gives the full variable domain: EAGVAQSPRYKIIEKRQSVAFWCNPISGHATLYWYQQILGQGPKLLIQFQNNGVVDDSQLPKDRFSAERLKGVDSTLKIQPAKLEDSAVYLCASSSPRNTIYFGEGSWLTVV.

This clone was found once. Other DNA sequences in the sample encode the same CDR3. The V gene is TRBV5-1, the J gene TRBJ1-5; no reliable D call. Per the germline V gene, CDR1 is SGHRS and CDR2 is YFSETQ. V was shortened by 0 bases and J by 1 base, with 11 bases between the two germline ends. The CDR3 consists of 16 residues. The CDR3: CASSLGPAASNQPQHF. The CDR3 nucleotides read TGCGCCAGCAGCTTGGGGCCAGCGGCCAGCAATCAGCCCCAGCATTTT.

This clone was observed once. The CDR3 loop reads CASKRGLGSSLTDTQYF. The CDR3 nucleotides read TGTGCCAGCAAACGGGGCCTAGGAAGCTCATTAACAGATACGCAGTATTTT. The chain recombines TRBV5-4 with TRBJ2-3, with D possibly called TRBD1 or TRBD2 (5 bases each). This CDR3 is 17 amino acids long. CDR1 is SGHNT and CDR2 is YYREEE in the germline V gene (reference sequence). V lost 6 bases, J lost 3 bases, and 23 bases lay in between.

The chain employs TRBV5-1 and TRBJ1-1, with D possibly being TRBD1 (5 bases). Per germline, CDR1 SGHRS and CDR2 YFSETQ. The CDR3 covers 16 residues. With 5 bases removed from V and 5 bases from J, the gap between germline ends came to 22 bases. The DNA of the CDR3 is TGCGCCAGCAGTTTTACCTCGAGGGGCGCGAGGACTGAAGCTTTCTTT. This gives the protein CASSFTSRGARTEAFF.

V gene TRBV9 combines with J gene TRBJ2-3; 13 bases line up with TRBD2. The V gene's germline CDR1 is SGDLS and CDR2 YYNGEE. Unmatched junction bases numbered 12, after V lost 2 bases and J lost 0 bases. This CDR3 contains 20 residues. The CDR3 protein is CASSVRLWTSGSRSTDTQYF. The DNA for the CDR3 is TGTGCCAGCAGCGTCAGACTGTGGACTAGCGGGAGCCGAAGCACAGATACGCAGTATTTT.

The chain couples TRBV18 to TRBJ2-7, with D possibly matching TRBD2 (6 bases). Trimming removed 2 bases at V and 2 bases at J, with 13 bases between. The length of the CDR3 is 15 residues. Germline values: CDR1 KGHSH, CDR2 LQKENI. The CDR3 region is CASSPSGTLPYEQYF. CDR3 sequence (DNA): TGTGCCAGCTCACCATCCGGGACTCTACCCTACGAGCAGTACTTC.

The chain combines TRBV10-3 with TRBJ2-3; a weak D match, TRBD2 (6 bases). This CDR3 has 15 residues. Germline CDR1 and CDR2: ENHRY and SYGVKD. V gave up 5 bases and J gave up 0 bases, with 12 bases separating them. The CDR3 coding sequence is TGTGCCATCAGTCTCCGGGACTCCAGCACAGATACGCAGTATTTT. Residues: CAISLRDSSTDTQYF.

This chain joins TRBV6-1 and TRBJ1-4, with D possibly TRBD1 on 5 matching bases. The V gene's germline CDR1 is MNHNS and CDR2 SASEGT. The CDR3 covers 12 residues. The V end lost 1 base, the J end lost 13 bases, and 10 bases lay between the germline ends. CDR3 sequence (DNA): TGTGCCAGCAGTGAAGATAGAGGGGTACTGTTTTTT. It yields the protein CASSEDRGVLFF.

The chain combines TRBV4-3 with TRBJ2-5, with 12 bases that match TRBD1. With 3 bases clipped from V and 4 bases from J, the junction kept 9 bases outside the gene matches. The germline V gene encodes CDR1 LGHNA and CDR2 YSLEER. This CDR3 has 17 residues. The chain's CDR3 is CASSHLFGDRGLETQYF. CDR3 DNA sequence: TGCGCCAGCAGCCATCTTTTCGGGGACAGGGGGCTAGAGACCCAGTACTTC.

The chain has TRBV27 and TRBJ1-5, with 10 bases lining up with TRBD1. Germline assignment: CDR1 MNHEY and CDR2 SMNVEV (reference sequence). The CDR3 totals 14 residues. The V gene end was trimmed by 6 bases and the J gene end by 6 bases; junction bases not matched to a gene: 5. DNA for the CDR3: TGTGCCAGCAGGCAGACAGGGGGCTTTCAGCCCCAGCATTTT. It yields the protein CASRQTGGFQPQHF.

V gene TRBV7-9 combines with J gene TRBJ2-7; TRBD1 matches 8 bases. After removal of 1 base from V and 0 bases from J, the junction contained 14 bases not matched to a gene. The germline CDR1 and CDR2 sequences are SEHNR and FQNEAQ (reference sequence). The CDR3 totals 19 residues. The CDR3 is CASSLVGDRGHSHSYEQYF. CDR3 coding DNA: TGTGCCAGCAGCTTAGTCGGTGACAGGGGTCACTCCCACTCCTACGAGCAGTACTTC.

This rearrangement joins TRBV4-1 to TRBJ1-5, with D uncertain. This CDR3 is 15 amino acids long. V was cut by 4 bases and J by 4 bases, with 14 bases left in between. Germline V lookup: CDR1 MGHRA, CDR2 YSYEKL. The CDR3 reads CASSPLGPGNQPQHF. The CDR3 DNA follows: TGCGCCAGCAGCCCCCTCGGGCCCGGGAATCAGCCCCAGCATTTT.

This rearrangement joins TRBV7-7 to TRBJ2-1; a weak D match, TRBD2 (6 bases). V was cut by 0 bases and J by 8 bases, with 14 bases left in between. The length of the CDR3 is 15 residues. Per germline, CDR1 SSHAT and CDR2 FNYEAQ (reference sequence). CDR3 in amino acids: CASSLAGGLFDEQFF. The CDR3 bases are TGTGCCAGCAGCTTAGCGGGGGGATTGTTCGATGAGCAGTTCTTC.

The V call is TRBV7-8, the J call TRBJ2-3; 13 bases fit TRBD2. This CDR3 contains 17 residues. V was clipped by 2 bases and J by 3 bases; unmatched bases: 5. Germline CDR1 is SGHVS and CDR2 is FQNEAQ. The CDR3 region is CASSLRLAGGSTDTQYF. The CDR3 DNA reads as TGTGCCAGCAGCTTAAGACTAGCGGGAGGATCAACAGATACGCAGTATTTT.